This section outlines one T cell receptor beta chain sequence together with its context. Primers: 60 Vbeta forward and 13 Jbeta reverse. The assay was immunoSEQ multiplex PCR, and TCRdb's table has in-frame clones only and misses some. Of about 180,000 clones in the sample, around 84% were seen once. The data were taken from a study of cytomegalovirus exposure and HLA in healthy donors. Per the germline V gene, CDR1 is SNHLY and CDR2 is FYNNEI. The CDR3 length is 15 residues. The V gene lost 1 base and the J gene lost 0 bases, with 9 bases spanning the gap. This clonotype was obtained from a boy younger than 10 in good health and CMV-seronegative. The sample taken for sequencing was PBMCs. The genes are TRBV2 and TRBJ1-1; no clear D. The DNA for the CDR3 is TGTGCCAGCAGTGAAGAAGCGGTACTGAACACTGAAGCTTTCTTT. This translates into CASSEEAVLNTEAFF. Filled out from reference TRBV2 and TRBJ1-1, the complete variable domain reads EPEVTQTPSHQVTQMGQEVILRCVPISNHLYFYWYRQILGQKVEFLVSFYNNEISEKSEIFDDQFSVERPDGSNFTLKIRSTKLEDSAMYFCASSEEAVLNTEAFFGQGTRLTVV.